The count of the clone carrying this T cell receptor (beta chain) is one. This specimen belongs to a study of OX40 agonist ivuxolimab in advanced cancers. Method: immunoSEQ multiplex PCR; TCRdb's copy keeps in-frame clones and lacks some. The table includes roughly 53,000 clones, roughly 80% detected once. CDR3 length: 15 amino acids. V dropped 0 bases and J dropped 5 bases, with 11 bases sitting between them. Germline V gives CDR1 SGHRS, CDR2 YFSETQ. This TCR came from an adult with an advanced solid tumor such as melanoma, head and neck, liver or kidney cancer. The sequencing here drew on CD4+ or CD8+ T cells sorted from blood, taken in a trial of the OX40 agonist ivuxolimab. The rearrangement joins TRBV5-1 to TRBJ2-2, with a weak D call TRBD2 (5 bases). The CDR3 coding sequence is TGCGCCAGCAGCTTGGTGGTGGGAGCTACCGGGGAGCTGTTTTTT. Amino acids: CASSLVVGATGELFF.